This T cell receptor beta chain was sequenced in a study of cytomegalovirus exposure and HLA in healthy donors. With respect to this clone: No antigen is known for it.

A multiplex PCR was run with 60 Vbeta primers and 13 Jbeta primers. Libraries were prepared by immunoSEQ multiplex PCR; TCRdb keeps only in-frame clonotypes and omits some of them. The table includes about 170,000 clones, about 85% detected once. Study observations and caveats: Several of the most significant clusters appeared, in a later analysis, to be linked to common viral pathogens. Analyzed later, association rates of TCRs varied across HLA loci, with DRB1 most and HLA-C fewest.

The specimen was PBMCs. The receptor was derived from a man aged 25-45 years in good health and CMV-seropositive.

The CDR3 bases are TGTGCCAGTAGTAAGCGACTAGCGGGAGGTAGGGCCTACGAGCAGTACTTC. Translating gives CASSKRLAGGRAYEQYF. This chain connects TRBV19 to TRBJ2-7, with 13 bases aligning to TRBD2. V trimming: 4 bases; J trimming: 2 bases; junction bases outside the gene matches: 8. Germline V gives CDR1 LNHDA, CDR2 SQIVND (reference sequence). This CDR3 is 17 amino acids long.